Listed below are T cell receptor beta chains from one sample, sequenced in a study of CD8 T cells in ankylosing spondylitis. TCRdb passed the 5' RACE reads through MiXCR, listing each CDR3 protein once. The sample has around 250,000 distinct CDR3 sequences; about 18% are singletons. Sequences were obtained from blood, either unsorted or a sorted T cell fraction (not recorded which). The receptor set was obtained from a male donor with ankylosing spondylitis or in good health (not recorded which). CDR3s include the opening cysteine and the closing phenylalanine or tryptophan. D genes are given only for firm matches. Where a row states a size, it is once, few, many or the class of an expanded clone; other rows omit it.

.	TRBJ2-7	TRBV7-2	.	TGTGCCAGCAGCCCCCTCCCGGGACCAACCTGGGAGCAGTACTTC	CASSPLPGPTWEQYF
.	TRBJ2-1	TRBV5-6	.	TGTGCCAGCAGCTTGGAAAGGGTTGAGCAGTTCTTC	CASSLERVEQFF
few	TRBJ2-7	TRBV30	TRBD2	TGTGCCTGGGAAGAGGCTAGCGGGAGGTACGAGCAGTACTTC	CAWEEASGRYEQYF
.	TRBJ2-7	TRBV29-1	.	TGCAGCGTTGAAGAGCATTACGAGCAGTACTTC	CSVEEHYEQYF
few	TRBJ2-7	TRBV7-2	TRBD2	TGTGCCAGCAGCGCCCTAACGGGGGGATGGAACGAGCAGTACTTC	CASSALTGGWNEQYF
.	TRBJ2-5	TRBV2	.	TGTGCCAGCAGTGATACTATAGAGAGGTTACAGTGGGAGACCCAGTACTTC	CASSDTIERLQWETQYF
.	TRBJ2-1	TRBV2	TRBD2	TGTGCCAGCAGCGGTCCGGGACTAGCGGGATGGGAGCAGTTCTTC	CASSGPGLAGWEQFF
.	TRBJ1-5	TRBV4-3	.	TGCGCCAGCAGCCAATGGGCGAGCAATCAGCCCCAGCATTTT	CASSQWASNQPQHF
few	TRBJ2-1	TRBV12-3/TRBV12-4	.	TGTGCCAGCAGTTTTAGAGAGGGCTACAATGAGCAGTTCTTC	CASSFREGYNEQFF
.	TRBJ2-5	TRBV5-1	.	TGCGCCAGCAGCTTGGAGCAGGGTCCATTTGAGACCCAGTACTTC	CASSLEQGPFETQYF
.	TRBJ2-1	TRBV5-6	.	TGTGCCAGCAGGGGGGTCGTGGGGCCCTACAATGAGCAGTTCTTC	CASRGVVGPYNEQFF
few	TRBJ1-1	TRBV12-3/TRBV12-4	TRBD1	TGTGCCAGCAACCCGACAGGGCCCTCGAACACTGAAGCTTTCTTT	CASNPTGPSNTEAFF
.	TRBJ2-5	TRBV29-1	.	TGCAGCGTTGTGAGGGAGCAAGAGACCCAGTACTTC	CSVVREQETQYF
.	TRBJ2-2	TRBV20-1	TRBD2	TGCAGTGCTAGGACTTACCTCTCCGCGGGAGGGCCAACCGGGGAGCTGTTTTTT	CSARTYLSAGGPTGELFF
.	TRBJ2-3	TRBV20-1	TRBD2	TGCAGTGCCCAACGACTAGCGGGAGCCGGAGATACGCAGTATTTT	CSAQRLAGAGDTQYF
.	TRBJ1-1	TRBV25-1	.	TGTGCCAGCAGTGAATCACCAGGGGCCGGGAACACTGAAGCTTTCTTT	CASSESPGAGNTEAFF
.	TRBJ2-7	TRBV4-2	TRBD2	TGTGCCAGCAGCCAAGATTTGACTAGCGGGAGTGGAGCCGAGCAGTACTTC	CASSQDLTSGSGAEQYF
.	TRBJ2-7	TRBV12-3/TRBV12-4	TRBD2	TGTGCCAGCACTAGCGGCCCTTACGAGCAGTACTTC	CASTSGPYEQYF
few	TRBJ2-5	TRBV20-1	TRBD1	TGCAGTGCTGGTCCCGGGACAGGGTTGGAGACCCAGTACTTC	CSAGPGTGLETQYF
.	TRBJ2-5	TRBV4-1	.	TGCGCCAGCAGCCATGGGGGCCAAGAGACCCAGTACTTC	CASSHGGQETQYF
.	TRBJ2-7	TRBV5-1	.	TGCGCCAGCAGCTTGAGCCCCGACGGGCGGATCGACGAGCAGTACTTC	CASSLSPDGRIDEQYF
many	TRBJ2-7	TRBV27	TRBD1	TGTGCCAGCAGTTTAGTCGGGACAGGGGATTTCTACGAGCAGTACTTC	CASSLVGTGDFYEQYF
.	TRBJ1-1	TRBV5-5	.	TGTGCCAGCAGCTTAGGAGACAGTCTGAACACTGAAGCTTTCTTT	CASSLGDSLNTEAFF
few	TRBJ2-2	TRBV7-9	.	TGTGCCAGCAGCCCACTTCTAGGAGTGAACGGGGAGCTGTTTTTT	CASSPLLGVNGELFF
many	TRBJ2-3	TRBV20-1	TRBD2	TGCAGTGCTAGTCATCAAGGACTAGCGGGAGTCTTTGGAGATACGCAGTATTTT	CSASHQGLAGVFGDTQYF
many	TRBJ2-1	TRBV20-1	TRBD2	TGCAGTGCTAGAGGTGGGACTACTCCAGTACCCCTCTTC	CSARGGTTPVPLF
.	TRBJ2-3	TRBV12-3/TRBV12-4	TRBD1	TGTGCCAGCAGCTTAGGGACAGACCCCGGAACAGATACGCAGTATTTT	CASSLGTDPGTDTQYF
.	TRBJ1-6	TRBV5-1	.	TGCGCCAGCAGCTTGAGCAGCCCGTATAATTCACCCCTCCACTTT	CASSLSSPYNSPLHF
.	TRBJ1-1	TRBV6-6	.	TGTGCCACCCAGAGGGGGTGGACTGAAGCTTTCTTT	CATQRGWTEAFF
many	TRBJ2-6	TRBV12-3/TRBV12-4	.	TGTGCCAGCAGTTTGGGGGGCTCTGGGGCCAACGTCCTGACTTTC	CASSLGGSGANVLTF
many	TRBJ2-7	TRBV6-2/TRBV6-3	.	TGTGCCAGCAGGCTGGACGACCTTAGAGCCTACGAGCAGTACTTC	CASRLDDLRAYEQYF
.	TRBJ1-2	TRBV4-3	TRBD1	TGCGCCAGCAGCCAGGCAATGACAGGGAACTATGGCTACACCTTC	CASSQAMTGNYGYTF
few	TRBJ2-7	TRBV29-1	.	TGCAGCGTTCACGGCCTGGGGGAGGACGAGCAGTACTTC	CSVHGLGEDEQYF
few	TRBJ2-1	TRBV7-6	TRBD1	TGTGCCAGCAGCTTAGCCGGGACAGATTACAATGAGCAGTTCTTC	CASSLAGTDYNEQFF
.	TRBJ2-7	TRBV3-1	TRBD2	TGTGCCAGCAGCCAAGGTCCTAGCGGGAGAAGCTCCTACGAGCAGTACTTC	CASSQGPSGRSSYEQYF
.	TRBJ2-1	TRBV7-9	.	TGTGCCAGCAGCTCATCTACCGGTGTCTACAATGAGCAGTTCTTC	CASSSSTGVYNEQFF
few	TRBJ2-3	TRBV12-3/TRBV12-4	.	TGTGCCAGCAGTTATACAGGGGATACGCAGTATTTT	CASSYTGDTQYF